This TCR beta chain stems from a study of beta chain features in type 1 diabetes. Expressed TCRB transcripts were sequenced because the entire RNA isolate underwent reverse transcription. Profiled with immunoSEQ multiplex PCR; TCRdb holds only in-frame clones, not every one. The sample records 200,000 to 250,000 clones, around 68% being singletons. As concerns this clone: The target antigen is unknown.

The collection from each donor was one heparinised blood draw averaging about 116 mL. Sorting with CD45RO/CCR7/CD25/CD127/CD95/CD27 yielded naive, central memory, regulatory and stem-like memory CD4+ cells. Study findings and constraints: The question left open here concerned HLA type influencing TCRB rearrangement.

The CDR3 is made up of 13 amino acids. Germline CDR1 and CDR2: MNHEY and SMNVEV (reference sequence). V was pared by 3 bases and J by 1 base, with 6 bases between. The clonotype originates from a man aged 25-45 years in good health. Sample: naive CD4+ T cells from blood. The chain has TRBV27 and TRBJ1-2; no firm D call. CDR3 loop: CASSFDGNYGYTF. The CDR3 coding sequence is TGTGCCAGCAGTTTCGACGGTAACTATGGCTACACCTTC.